Presented here are 22 T cell receptor beta chains from one specimen sequenced in a study of T cells in Graves' hyperthyroidism and ophthalmopathy. Amplified TCR beta CDR3 regions derived from RNA transcripts. HTBI primers drove first-round RT-PCR of the TCR CDR3. MiXCR, applied by TCRdb to the multiplex PCR reads, yields one record per CDR3 protein. In the table there are 650,000 to 700,000 distinct CDR3 sequences, roughly 17% of which are singletons. The sample taken for sequencing was blood. The receptors shown here come from a man aged 45-60 years with Graves' hyperthyroidism.

This clonotype appeared many times. The rearrangement uses TRBV29-1 and TRBJ2-5; 8 positions agree with TRBD2. The CDR3 has 14 residues. Germline V lookup: CDR1 SQVTM, CDR2 ANQGSEA. V trimming: 7 bases; J trimming: 3 bases; junction bases outside the gene matches: 10. The CDR3 protein is CSARGVAGKETQYF. The CDR3 nucleotides are TGCAGCGCCCGAGGAGTAGCGGGAAAAGAGACCCAGTACTTC.

V and J are TRBV7-3 and TRBJ2-2, with D unresolved. Germline V gene sequence: CDR1 SGHTA, CDR2 FQGTGA. The CDR3 loop spans 15 amino acids. The V and J ends lost 1 base and 5 bases respectively, with 11 bases between them. The CDR3 region is CASSLSFGLTGELFF. CDR3 in DNA: TGTGCCAGCAGCTTAAGTTTCGGATTAACCGGGGAGCTGTTTTTT.

This clonotype turned up a few times. The chain uses TRBV19 and TRBJ2-3; TRBD2 agrees at 7 bases. Per germline, CDR1 LNHDA and CDR2 SQIVND (reference sequence). This CDR3 comprises 18 residues. V lost 3 bases, J lost 0 bases, and 12 bases stayed unmatched. This chain's CDR3 is CASSIVAGDGRSTDTQYF. The CDR3 DNA follows: TGTGCCAGTAGTATTGTTGCGGGAGACGGGAGGAGCACAGATACGCAGTATTTT.

This clonotype was counted a few times. The CDR3 DNA reads as TGTGCCAGCTCACCATCGGGGACGGGCAATCAGCCCCAGCATTTT. This encodes CASSPSGTGNQPQHF. The chain combines TRBV18 with TRBJ1-5, with D possibly matching TRBD1 (5 bases). Looked up from germline, CDR1 is KGHSH and CDR2 is LQKENI. Trimming stripped 2 bases from V and 2 bases from J, with 10 bases between. This CDR3 comprises 15 residues.

This clonotype occurred many times. V gene TRBV14 combines with J gene TRBJ1-6, with D perhaps TRBD1 (5 bases). The CDR3 extends over 14 amino acids. Germline CDR1 SGHDN, CDR2 FVKESK. With 4 bases removed from V and 13 bases from J, the gap between germline ends came to 17 bases. CDR3 DNA sequence: TGTGCCAGCAGCCGCCCGGGGACGGCTGTTCCCCTCCACTTT. As protein: CASSRPGTAVPLHF.

The chain uses TRBV29-1 and TRBJ2-2, with no clear D. Germline V gene data show CDR1 as SQVTM and CDR2 as ANQGSEA. The CDR3 is 13 amino acids. V was shortened by 4 bases and J by 1 base, with 7 bases between the two germline ends. CDR3 residues: CSVGRMNTGELFF. The CDR3 DNA is TGCAGCGTTGGCCGAATGAACACCGGGGAGCTGTTTTTT.

The sample holds many counts of this clonotype. This chain uses TRBV7-2 with TRBJ2-1; D uncertain. This CDR3 has 15 amino acids. The germline V and J ends were trimmed by 3 bases and 2 bases, with 11 bases remaining between them. The germline CDR1 and CDR2 sequences are SGHTA and FQGNSA. The CDR3 spells CASSLDPTPYNEQFF. In DNA, the CDR3 is TGTGCCAGCAGCTTGGACCCAACCCCCTACAATGAGCAGTTCTTC.

This clonotype was seen repeatedly, ten times or more. This chain joins TRBV28 and TRBJ2-7, with 16 bases that match TRBD2. Germline V gene data show CDR1 as MDHEN and CDR2 as SYDVKM. The junction had 11 bases not matched to a gene; V was cut back by 6 bases and J by 0 bases. This CDR3 comprises 19 residues. This CDR3 reads CASREPGTSGRVPSYEQYF. The DNA of the CDR3 is TGTGCCAGCAGAGAACCCGGGACTAGCGGGAGGGTTCCCTCCTACGAGCAGTACTTC. The variable domain in full, with the rest retrieved from reference TRBV28 and TRBJ2-7, is DVKVTQSSRYLVKRTGEKVFLECVQDMDHENMFWYRQDPGLGLRLIYFSYDVKMKEKGDIPEGYSVSREKKERFSLILESASTNQTSMYLCASREPGTSGRVPSYEQYFGPGTRLTVT.

This clonotype has ten or more counts. This chain joins TRBV18 and TRBJ2-1; no clear D. V lost 3 bases, J lost 2 bases, and 8 bases lay in between. This CDR3 contains 14 residues. Germline CDR1 reads KGHSH; CDR2 reads LQKENI. This CDR3 reads CASSPPVAYNEQFF. The CDR3 DNA reads TGTGCCAGCTCACCCCCCGTTGCCTACAATGAGCAGTTCTTC.

This clonotype was seen at least ten times. This rearrangement joins TRBV28 to TRBJ1-2, with a weak D call TRBD1 (6 bases). The CDR3 consists of 14 residues. V dropped 7 bases and J dropped 2 bases, with 14 bases sitting between them. Germline CDR1 reads MDHEN; CDR2 reads SYDVKM. CDR3 coding DNA: TGTGCCAGCAACGGGGGGCGCCGAAACTATGGCTACACCTTC. Translation gives CASNGGRRNYGYTF.

This clonotype was recorded many times. The chain couples TRBV5-1 to TRBJ2-2, with D tentatively TRBD1 or TRBD2 (5 bases each). This CDR3 spans 15 amino acids. V was shortened by 4 bases and J by 4 bases, with 14 bases between the two germline ends. Per the germline V gene, CDR1 is SGHRS and CDR2 is YFSETQ. This CDR3 is CASSPGPPFTGELFF. The CDR3, as DNA: TGCGCCAGCAGCCCGGGGCCTCCTTTCACCGGGGAGCTGTTTTTT.

This clonotype showed up just a few times. The chain employs TRBV10-1 and TRBJ2-2, with D unclear. CDR3 length equals 14 residues. V was shortened by 0 bases and J by 3 bases, with 5 bases between the two germline ends. Germline V gives CDR1 WNHNN, CDR2 SYGVQD (reference sequence). CDR3: CASSESLDTGELFF. The CDR3 region has the DNA TGCGCCAGCAGTGAGTCTCTGGACACCGGGGAGCTGTTTTTT.

This clonotype was seen more than once but under ten times. V usage is TRBV29-1 and J usage is TRBJ2-7, with 16 bases lining up with TRBD2. The CDR3 extends over 17 amino acids. Germline V CDR1 and CDR2: SQVTM, ANQGSEA. With V trimmed by 7 bases and J by 3 bases, 12 bases remained unmatched. The CDR3 bases are TGCAGCGGGCCTGGGACTAGCGGGAGGGCCAAGGACTACGAGCAGTACTTC. Translation: CSGPGTSGRAKDYEQYF.

This clonotype was recorded at least ten times. The chain couples TRBV3-1 to TRBJ2-5; D unresolved. CDR1 and CDR2 (germline): LGHDT, YNNKEL (reference sequence). The V gene lost 0 bases and the J gene lost 2 bases, with 10 bases spanning the gap. CDR3 size: 15 residues. The CDR3 reads CASSQDVTGQETQYF. The CDR3 DNA sequence: TGTGCCAGCAGCCAAGATGTGACGGGTCAAGAGACCCAGTACTTC.

This clonotype was counted at least ten times. The CDR3 DNA sequence: TGTGCCAGCAGCTTACAAGCGGGAGGAAAGGAGACCCAGTACTTC. The encoded protein is CASSLQAGGKETQYF. The chain uses TRBV11-2 and TRBJ2-5; 9 positions agree with TRBD2. The CDR3 is 15 amino acids. Germline-derived CDR1 and CDR2 are SGHAT and FQNNGV. J lost 5 bases, V lost 2 bases, and 6 bases had no gene match.

The J gene is TRBJ2-1, the V gene TRBV9, with 10 bases that match TRBD2. The V segment lost 3 bases and the J segment 6 bases; nucleotides outside the gene matches: 6. Germline V gene data show CDR1 as SGDLS and CDR2 as YYNGEE. This CDR3 has 15 amino acids. CDR3 DNA sequence: TGTGCCAGCAGCGAAGCGGGAGGGCCGCGCAATGAGCAGTTCTTC. Translation gives CASSEAGGPRNEQFF. Combining the CDR3 with reference TRBV9 and TRBJ2-1 gives the whole variable domain DSGVTQTPKHLITATGQRVTLRCSPRSGDLSVYWYQQSLDQGLQFLIQYYNGEERAKGNILERFSAQQFPDLHSELNLSSLELGDSALYFCASSEAGGPRNEQFFGPGTRLTVL.

The count of this clonotype is one. V is TRBV5-4 and J is TRBJ1-2; 9 positions agree with TRBD1. V shed 4 bases, J shed 4 bases, and the junction held 8 bases outside the gene matches. CDR1 SGHNT and CDR2 YYREEE come from the germline V gene (reference sequence). The CDR3 covers 15 residues. CDR3 nucleotide sequence: TGTGCCAGCAGCGCCGGGACAGGGACATTCTATGGCTACACCTTC. It specifies CASSAGTGTFYGYTF.

This clonotype was observed at least ten times. The rearrangement links TRBV7-6 to TRBJ2-5; 11 nucleotides agree with TRBD2. The ends lost 3 bases at V and 5 bases at J; junction bases unmatched: 17. CDR3 length: 19 amino acids. CDR1 and CDR2 from the germline V gene are SGHVS and FNYEAQ. The CDR3 nucleotides read TGTGCCAGCAGCTTTGTGACAGGGGATAGCGGGAGGGCCTCGGAGACCCAGTACTTC. It codes for CASSFVTGDSGRASETQYF.

This chain joins TRBV18 and TRBJ1-1, with 7 bases lining up with TRBD1. With 5 bases clipped from V and 4 bases from J, the junction kept 10 bases outside the gene matches. CDR3 size: 15 residues. Germline V gene data show CDR1 as KGHSH and CDR2 as LQKENI. The CDR3, as DNA: TGTGCCAGCTCAATAGGACAGGCGTTGATCACTGAAGCTTTCTTT. Translation gives CASSIGQALITEAFF.

This clonotype has ten or more counts. The gene calls are TRBV28 and TRBJ2-5, with 8 bases aligning to TRBD1. V gave up 5 bases and J gave up 4 bases; unmatched junction bases: 9. In germline, CDR1 is MDHEN, CDR2 SYDVKM. The CDR3 covers 15 residues. The CDR3 loop reads CASSPLGQGGETQYF. The CDR3, as DNA: TGTGCCAGCAGTCCCCTCGGACAGGGAGGAGAGACCCAGTACTTC.

In its sample, this clonotype was seen many times. The V and J genes are TRBV11-2 and TRBJ2-3, with a weak D call TRBD2 (7 bases). V shed 5 bases and J shed 5 bases, with 17 bases lying between them. Germline V gene sequence: CDR1 SGHAT, CDR2 FQNNGV. CDR3 length equals 15 residues. This CDR3 is CASSIGGGQGDTQYF. The CDR3 DNA sequence: TGTGCCAGCAGCATAGGGGGAGGGCAGGGAGATACGCAGTATTTT.

This clonotype was counted only a few times. The genes are TRBV28 and TRBJ2-7, with D possibly TRBD1 on 5 matching bases. Trimming took 10 bases from V and 4 from J, leaving 20 bases between them. Germline-derived CDR1 and CDR2 are MDHEN and SYDVKM. The CDR3 is 14 amino acids. The CDR3 region has the DNA TGTGCCATCGATAACGGGTCCCGGACATACGAGCAGTACTTC. Its translation is CAIDNGSRTYEQYF.